Sample share makes the clone carrying this TCR beta chain medium-sized. A junction boundary mismatches the germline segment, possibly from a read error. This CDR3 comprises 14 residues. Germline V gene sequence: CDR1 SQVTM, CDR2 ANQGSEA. The data originate from a study of OX40 agonist ivuxolimab in advanced cancers. In the study overall: Therapy given before enrollment (anti-PD-1, anti-PD-L1 or anti-CTLA-4) was allowed, and approximately 40% had some.

TCRdb's copy holds only in-frame clones and misses some; the assay was immunoSEQ multiplex PCR. The sample holds more than 35,000 clones, about 88% seen once. The sample in question was CD4+ or CD8+ T cells sorted from blood, obtained in a trial of the OX40 agonist ivuxolimab. The sequence was collected from an adult with an advanced solid tumor such as melanoma, head and neck, liver or kidney cancer. This chain links TRBV29-1 with TRBJ2-7; TRBD1 agrees at 9 bases. The CDR3 reads CSVQVRTGGGPLHF. In DNA, the CDR3 is TGCAGCGTTCAGGTTAGAACAGGGGGCGGCCCACTCCACTTC.